This is a list of T cell receptor beta chains from one sample in a study of T cell responses to AZD1222 COVID-19 vaccine. Clones were read by immunoSEQ multiplex PCR, and TCRdb kept only the in-frame ones, dropping some. The table shows more than 70,000 clones, with about 90% occurring only once. Sequenced here: peripheral blood, sampled on day 0 of AZD1222 vaccination. These TCRs come from an adult in good health. CDR3s include the opening cysteine and the closing phenylalanine or tryptophan. A D gene is named only where the DNA matches it firmly. Size is omitted from some rows. Given values are once, few, many or a class for expanded clones.

v_gene	d_gene	abundance	j_gene	CDR3aa	CDR3nt
TRBV7-9	-	-	TRBJ2-1	CASSFKGQGYNEQFF	TGTGCCAGCAGCTTCAAGGGGCAAGGCTACAATGAGCAGTTCTTC
TRBV7-8	-	-	TRBJ2-7	CASSLVPYEQYF	TGTGCCAGCAGCTTAGTTCCGTACGAGCAGTACTTC
TRBV2	TRBD1	-	TRBJ1-2	CASSRDRLNYGYTF	TGTGCCAGCAGCCGGGACAGGCTTAACTATGGCTACACCTTC
TRBV3-1/TRBV3-2	-	once	TRBJ1-6	CASSQDRGNSPLHF	TGTGCCAGCAGCCAAGATCGGGGAAATTCACCCCTCCACTTT
TRBV7-9	-	-	TRBJ1-2	CASSLPIANYGYTF	TGTGCCAGCAGCTTACCGATAGCTAACTATGGCTACACCTTC
TRBV5-4	-	-	TRBJ1-5	CASGFPGQPQHF	TGTGCCAGCGGATTCCCGGGTCAGCCCCAGCATTTT
TRBV3-1/TRBV3-2	TRBD2	-	TRBJ2-2	CASSQGEGSGELFF	TGTGCCAGCAGCCAAGGGGAGGGTTCCGGGGAGCTGTTTTTT
TRBV2	-	few	TRBJ2-7	CATSPLSYEQYF	TGTGCCACCTCTCCCCTCTCCTACGAGCAGTACTTC
TRBV28	-	-	TRBJ1-5	CASSRGFIYSNQPQHF	TGTGCCAGCAGTCGGGGTTTCATCTATAGCAATCAGCCCCAGCATTTT
TRBV30	TRBD1	-	TRBJ2-7	CAWVKISGTGDEQYF	TGTGCCTGGGTTAAGATCTCCGGGACAGGGGACGAGCAGTACTTC
TRBV5-1	-	-	TRBJ2-3	CASSLETGVSTDTQYF	TGCGCCAGCAGCTTGGAAACGGGAGTTAGCACAGATACGCAGTATTTT
TRBV6-5	-	-	TRBJ2-7	CAISTMGGYEQYF	TGTGCCATCTCAACAATGGGAGGCTACGAGCAGTACTTC
TRBV7-2	-	-	TRBJ1-2	CASSSRTVYGYTF	TGTGCCAGCAGCTCCCGGACGGTCTATGGCTACACCTTC
TRBV9	-	once	TRBJ1-2	CASSTHRGGYTF	TGTGCCAGCAGCACCCATAGGGGTGGCTACACCTTC
TRBV19	-	few	TRBJ1-4	CASGVTGTEKLFF	TGTGCCAGTGGGGTCACTGGGACTGAAAAACTGTTTTTT
TRBV9	TRBD1	-	TRBJ1-1	CASSVDRGNTEAFF	TGTGCCAGCAGCGTCGACAGGGGGAACACTGAAGCTTTCTTT
TRBV16	-	-	TRBJ2-1	CASSQPRESTYNEQFF	TGTGCCAGCAGCCAACCCCGGGAATCAACCTACAATGAGCAGTTCTTC
TRBV2	-	-	TRBJ1-5	CASSGPTAGNQPQHF	TGTGCCAGCAGTGGACCGACAGCGGGCAATCAGCCCCAGCATTTT
TRBV5-1	-	-	TRBJ1-6	CASSLSVLHNQGGGSPLHF	TGCGCCAGCAGCTTGTCGGTTCTCCACAATCAGGGTGGGGGTTCACCCCTCCACTTT
TRBV28	TRBD1	once	TRBJ1-2	CASKKTGAGGYTF	TGTGCCAGCAAAAAGACAGGGGCGGGAGGCTACACCTTC
TRBV3-1/TRBV3-2	-	-	TRBJ1-2	CASSQSGVANYGYTF	TGTGCCAGCAGCCAGTCAGGTGTAGCTAACTATGGCTACACCTTC
TRBV11-2	TRBD2	-	TRBJ2-3	CASSQRAASGMSTDTQYF	TGTGCCAGCAGCCAACGGGCCGCTAGCGGGATGAGCACAGATACGCAGTATTTT
TRBV4-2	-	-	TRBJ1-5	CASSQVYDSNQPQHF	TGTGCCAGCAGCCAAGTTTACGATAGCAATCAGCCCCAGCATTTT
TRBV7-9	TRBD2	once	TRBJ2-1	CASSLVGLAGGSFF	TGTGCCAGCAGCTTAGTTGGGCTAGCGGGAGGTTCGTTCTTC
TRBV7-9	-	-	TRBJ1-1	CASSLQRALVTEAFF	TGTGCCAGCAGCTTACAACGGGCGTTGGTCACTGAAGCTTTCTTT
TRBV27	TRBD1	-	TRBJ1-2	CATHGTARSNYGYTF	TGTGCCACCCATGGGACAGCACGATCTAACTATGGCTACACCTTC
TRBV15	-	-	TRBJ2-1	CATSRGSSGRYNEQFF	TGTGCCACCAGCAGAGGGTCAAGCGGAAGGTACAATGAGCAGTTCTTC
TRBV6-5	-	-	TRBJ1-3	CASSPPGENTIYF	TGTGCCAGCAGTCCCCCCGGGGAAAACACCATATATTTT